The source of this T cell receptor (beta chain) is a study of blood T cell repertoires in COVID-19. Study in general: The analysed material was cDNA or gDNA that came from T cells, B-cell-depleted T cells, or PBMCs.

Sequencing was performed with immunoSEQ multiplex PCR; in TCRdb, only in-frame clones are kept and a portion is missing. Among more than 400,000 clones, about 90% were seen once, and the ten largest hold 0.6%. Participants had their cohort set by participant-reported clinical history. V gave up 0 bases and J gave up 2 bases, with 7 bases separating them. The germline CDR1 and CDR2 sequences are LNHNV and YYDKDF (reference sequence). The length of the CDR3 is 14 residues. As to this clone: The same CDR3 can be traced to other DNA sequences in this sample.

This clonotype was obtained from a man between 18 and 35 years old who had recovered from COVID-19. What was sequenced was PBMCs or T cells enriched from blood (not recorded which). The rearrangement uses TRBV15 and TRBJ1-1, with D possibly TRBD1 on 6 matching bases. CDR3 residues: CATSREGGNTEAFF. The CDR3 bases are TGTGCCACCAGCAGAGAAGGGGGTAACACTGAAGCTTTCTTT.